This T cell receptor (beta chain) was sequenced for a study of blood T cells in healthy people across ages. Germline CDR1 KGHSH, CDR2 LQKENI. CDR3 size: 15 residues. V trimming: 5 bases; J trimming: 3 bases; junction bases outside the gene matches: 7. With a J-beta primer mix and a sample-barcoded 5' primer, a second PCR ran about 6 to 11 cycles. MiXCR, run by TCRdb on the 5' RACE reads, gives a single entry per CDR3 protein. The table shows under 700,000 distinct CDR3 sequences, with approximately 25% occurring only once. These data also formed part of another study, on T cells of mothers and their children.

The chain links TRBV18 to TRBJ2-7, with 10 positions matching TRBD1. The sequence was collected from a boy between 5 and 17 years old in good health. Source material: blood. This CDR3 reads CASSSTGGANYEQYF. CDR3 DNA sequence: TGTGCCAGCTCATCGACAGGGGGCGCAAACTACGAGCAGTACTTC.